Listed below are T cell receptor beta chains from one sample, sequenced in a study of blood T cell repertoires in COVID-19. Produced via immunoSEQ multiplex PCR; TCRdb's table is partial and in-frame only. The table has about 310,000 clones, over 75% seen once. Sequencing input: peripheral blood. The receptors shown here come from a woman aged 45-65 years who had recovered from COVID-19. Both conserved end residues are part of each CDR3. Fields, in order: D gene, clone size, J gene, V gene, CDR3 protein, CDR3 DNA. D genes are given only for firm matches. Clone size is given for some rows only: seen once, a few or many times, or a class if the clone is expanded.

TRBD1 - TRBJ1-5 TRBV7-9 CASSLVGRGIHQPQHF TGTGCCAGCAGCTTAGTCGGCAGGGGGATCCATCAGCCCCAGCATTTT
TRBD1 - TRBJ2-4 TRBV10-3 CATSRETGKNIQYF TGTGCCACATCTAGGGAGACAGGGAAAAACATTCAGTACTTC
TRBD1 - TRBJ1-1 TRBV5-8 CASSRNRDRGPEAFF TGTGCCAGCAGCAGAAACCGGGACAGGGGCCCTGAAGCTTTCTTT
- - TRBJ2-7 TRBV28 CASSQHIARDEQYF TGTGCCAGCAGCCAACATATAGCCCGGGACGAGCAGTACTTC
- - TRBJ1-2 TRBV10-1 CASSEDGGFYGYTF TGCGCCAGCAGTGAGGACGGAGGATTCTATGGCTACACCTTC
TRBD1 - TRBJ2-2 TRBV5-5 CASSQQGTNTGELFF TGTGCCAGCAGCCAACAGGGGACGAACACCGGGGAGCTGTTTTTT
- - TRBJ2-6 TRBV19 CASSGRQSGANVLTF TGTGCCAGTAGTGGTAGACAGTCTGGGGCCAACGTCCTGACTTTC
- once TRBJ1-1 TRBV9 CASSVGGTGTEAFF TGTGCCAGCAGCGTGGGGGGAACGGGCACTGAAGCTTTCTTT
TRBD1 - TRBJ1-2 TRBV7-8 CASSPRTGKNYGYTF TGTGCCAGCAGCCCAAGGACAGGGAAGAACTATGGCTACACCTTC
- once TRBJ2-1 TRBV28 CASTRLADYNEQFF TGTGCCAGCACCAGGTTAGCGGACTACAATGAGCAGTTCTTC
- - TRBJ1-1 TRBV11-2 CASRPPGWDTEAFF TGTGCCAGCCGTCCCCCGGGTTGGGACACTGAAGCTTTCTTT
- once TRBJ2-1 TRBV7-2 CASSLVLDNNEQFF TGTGCCAGCAGCTTAGTATTGGACAACAATGAGCAGTTCTTC
TRBD1 - TRBJ2-1 TRBV5-1 CASSFQGVNEQFF TGCGCCAGCAGCTTTCAGGGGGTCAATGAGCAGTTCTTC
- few TRBJ1-1 TRBV19 CASSLQRSNTEAFF TGTGCCAGTAGTCTTCAGAGGTCGAACACTGAAGCTTTCTTT
- - TRBJ2-7 TRBV4-3 CASSQVQDVSYEQYF TGCGCCAGCAGCCAAGTACAGGACGTCTCCTACGAGCAGTACTTC
TRBD2 - TRBJ2-2 TRBV5-4 CASSFGLAVTGELFF TGTGCCAGCAGCTTCGGACTAGCGGTCACCGGGGAGCTGTTTTTT
- - TRBJ1-1 TRBV10-2 CASSELQAGNTEAFF TGCGCCAGCAGTGAGCTTCAGGCGGGGAACACTGAAGCTTTCTTT
TRBD1 few TRBJ1-1 TRBV10-3 CAIRIEGQRTEAFF TGTGCCATCAGGATAGAGGGACAGCGGACTGAAGCTTTCTTT
- - TRBJ1-4 TRBV7-2 CASSLDHAQGLREKLFF TGTGCCAGCAGCTTAGATCATGCACAGGGTCTGAGAGAAAAACTGTTTTTT
- - TRBJ2-1 TRBV4-1 CASSQGLAPGGNEQFF TGCGCCAGCAGCCAAGGTCTAGCGCCAGGCGGCAATGAGCAGTTCTTC
TRBD1 - TRBJ2-1 TRBV25-1 CASSPGQGAHEQFF TGTGCCAGCAGTCCTGGACAGGGGGCGCATGAGCAGTTCTTC
- - TRBJ1-2 TRBV30 CAWSRTAANYGYTF TGTGCCTGGAGTCGGACAGCAGCTAACTATGGCTACACCTTC
TRBD1 - TRBJ1-4 TRBV28 CASRTGLGEKLFF TGTGCCAGCCGGACAGGGTTGGGGGAAAAACTGTTTTTT
TRBD2 - TRBJ2-2 TRBV6-5 CASQRGVTGELFF TGTGCCAGCCAGCGGGGGGTCACCGGGGAGCTGTTTTTT
TRBD2 - TRBJ2-7 TRBV10-3 CAISGLAGGAYEQYF TGTGCCATCAGTGGGCTAGCGGGAGGGGCCTACGAGCAGTACTTC
TRBD1 - TRBJ2-7 TRBV7-2 CASSSRTGIYEQYF TGTGCCAGCAGCTCAAGGACAGGGATTTACGAGCAGTACTTC
- - TRBJ2-6 TRBV28 CASSYQVELLGANVLTF TGTGCCAGCAGTTACCAGGTTGAACTGCTTGGGGCCAACGTCCTGACTTTC
- - TRBJ1-5 TRBV21-1 CASSKGRDQPQHF TGTGCCAGCAGCAAAGGCAGGGATCAGCCCCAGCATTTT
TRBD1 - TRBJ1-2 TRBV11-2 CASSPGGADGYTF TGTGCCAGCAGCCCAGGGGGCGCGGATGGCTACACCTTC
- - TRBJ1-1 TRBV20-1 CSASAAGIGTEAFF TGCAGTGCTAGTGCGGCAGGGATTGGCACTGAAGCTTTCTTT
- - TRBJ1-5 TRBV28 CASSPRRDNQPQHF TGTGCCAGCAGTCCCCGGAGGGACAATCAGCCCCAGCATTTT